These T cell receptor beta chains were read from a single sample in a study of CD8 T cells in ankylosing spondylitis. TCRdb recomputed calls from the 5' RACE reads with MiXCR, one row per CDR3 protein. The profile covers under 550,000 distinct CDR3 sequences, with approximately 26% appearing a single time and roughly 0.8% taken by the ten largest. The sequenced sample was blood, either unsorted or a sorted T cell fraction (not recorded which). The receptors originated from a male donor with ankylosing spondylitis. Both conserved end residues are part of each CDR3. A D gene is named only where the DNA matches it firmly. A row's size may be missing; if present it is once, few, many or a size class.

V gene	clone size	J gene	D gene	CDR3 DNA	CDR3 protein
TRBV25-1	.	TRBJ2-2	.	TGTGCCAGCAGTGAGCGACAGAGGATGAACACCGGGGAGCTGTTTTTT	CASSERQRMNTGELFF
TRBV5-1	.	TRBJ2-7	TRBD1	TGCGCCAGCAGCTGGGGACAGGTTGGGACCTACGAGCAGTACTTC	CASSWGQVGTYEQYF
TRBV7-2	few	TRBJ1-2	.	TGTGCCAGCAGCCTAACCGGGACGGGATATGGCTACACCTTC	CASSLTGTGYGYTF
TRBV6-1	.	TRBJ2-1	TRBD2	TGTGCCAGCCTACTAGCGGGAGGCGACAATGAGCAGTTCTTC	CASLLAGGDNEQFF
TRBV5-1	.	TRBJ2-3	.	TGCGCCAGCAGCTTGGGGACTCAAACAGATACGCAGTATTTT	CASSLGTQTDTQYF
TRBV12-3/TRBV12-4	few	TRBJ2-3	TRBD2	TGTGCCAGCAGTTTAATAGGGACTAGCGGGAGGAATACGCAGTATTTT	CASSLIGTSGRNTQYF
TRBV27	few	TRBJ1-1	.	TGTGCCAGCAGTCAGCGCGGGGGTTCTGAAGCTTTCTTT	CASSQRGGSEAFF
TRBV27	many	TRBJ2-4	.	TGTGCCAGCAGAGGGGAGATAGCCAAAAACATTCAGTACTTC	CASRGEIAKNIQYF
TRBV7-9	.	TRBJ2-7	.	TGTGCCAGCAGCCTTGGCCGGGCAGAACACTACGAGCAGTACTTC	CASSLGRAEHYEQYF
TRBV12-3/TRBV12-4	few	TRBJ2-1	.	TGTGCCAGCAGACCTCGACAGGCGGGGCCCTACAATGAGCAGTTCTTC	CASRPRQAGPYNEQFF
TRBV14	.	TRBJ2-4	.	TGTGCCAGCAGCCAACAGAGTAACATTCAGTACTTC	CASSQQSNIQYF
TRBV29-1	.	TRBJ2-5	.	TGCAGCGTAGCCCCCGGTGGGGAGACCCAGTACTTC	CSVAPGGETQYF
TRBV5-1	many	TRBJ2-2	.	TGCGCCAGCAGCTTGGAGGGAATGACCGGGGAGCTGTTTTTT	CASSLEGMTGELFF
TRBV5-1	few	TRBJ2-3	TRBD1	TGCGCCAGCAGCTGGACAGGCCCCAGGGATACGCAGTATTTT	CASSWTGPRDTQYF
TRBV6-1	.	TRBJ2-3	.	TGTGCCAGCAGCCCACAGGGACACCGTATTACGGATACGCAGTATTTT	CASSPQGHRITDTQYF
TRBV9	few	TRBJ2-1	.	TGTGCCAGCAGCGTAGTGGGAGATAGCTCCTACAATGAGCAGTTCTTC	CASSVVGDSSYNEQFF
TRBV29-1	.	TRBJ2-1	TRBD2	TGCAGCGTGTTGAGGGCTAGCGGCTCCTACAATGAGCAGTTCTTC	CSVLRASGSYNEQFF
TRBV28	.	TRBJ1-1	.	TGTGCCAGCAGGGGCGGAGGGGGAAGACGTACTGAAGCTTTCTTT	CASRGGGGRRTEAFF
TRBV21-1	.	TRBJ1-6	.	TGTGCCAGCAGCAAAGTGGTACAGCATAATTCACCCCTCCACTTT	CASSKVVQHNSPLHF
TRBV3-1	.	TRBJ1-1	.	TGTGCCAGCAGCCAAGAAGCAGGGAACACTGAAGCTTTCTTT	CASSQEAGNTEAFF
TRBV2	.	TRBJ2-3	TRBD2	TGTGCCAGCAGCCCCTCTAGCGGAACAGATACGCAGTATTTT	CASSPSSGTDTQYF
TRBV5-5	few	TRBJ2-1	.	TGTGCCAGCAGCGTCACTGCCTTGGAGGGCGGGGAGCAGTTCTTC	CASSVTALEGGEQFF
TRBV7-2	.	TRBJ1-2	.	TGTGCCAGCAGGTCACAGGGATATGGCTACACCTTC	CASRSQGYGYTF
TRBV10-3	once	TRBJ2-1	TRBD2	TGTGCCATCAGTGAGGGGAGCGGTAGCGGGGTTTACAATGAGCAGTTCTTC	CAISEGSGSGVYNEQFF
TRBV7-2	.	TRBJ2-5	TRBD2	TGTGCCAGCAGCCCCTTCGTCGGGGGGGAGACCCAGTACTTC	CASSPFVGGETQYF
TRBV3-1	.	TRBJ2-3	.	TGTGCCAGCAGCCAAGTAGCCAGCGGGGATACGCAGTATTTT	CASSQVASGDTQYF
TRBV7-2	.	TRBJ2-3	.	TGTGCCAGCAGCTTAGAGCCCTCAGACACAGATACGCAGTATTTT	CASSLEPSDTDTQYF
TRBV5-1	few	TRBJ2-1	.	TGCGCCAGCAGCCTCGCCTCCTTCATCAACAATGAGCAGTTCTTC	CASSLASFINNEQFF
TRBV7-2	.	TRBJ1-4	.	TGTGCCAGCAGCTTAGACAGGCGGCTGTTTTTT	CASSLDRRLFF
TRBV6-1	few	TRBJ2-5	TRBD1	TGTGCCAGCAGTAGGGGGACAGCCCAAGAGACCCAGTACTTC	CASSRGTAQETQYF
TRBV20-1	few	TRBJ1-4	.	TGCAGTGCTAGAGTAGGGGGGAGGGGTGGCGAAAAACTGTTTTTT	CSARVGGRGGEKLFF
TRBV7-8	.	TRBJ2-5	TRBD1	TGTGCCAGCAGCGTGGGACAGGGACGGCAAGAGACCCAGTACTTC	CASSVGQGRQETQYF
TRBV18	few	TRBJ2-5	.	TGTGCCAGCTCCCAAAATACAGGGCCCGAAGAGACCCAGTACTTC	CASSQNTGPEETQYF
TRBV2	once	TRBJ2-7	TRBD2	TGTGCCAGCAGCCATGACGGGAGGGCCCTCGACGAGCAGTACTTC	CASSHDGRALDEQYF
TRBV5-1	few	TRBJ2-1	TRBD1	TGCGCCAGCAGCTTGGTCACAGGGGGAAGCTCCTACAATGAGCAGTTCTTC	CASSLVTGGSSYNEQFF
TRBV12-3/TRBV12-4	.	TRBJ2-5	.	TGTGCCAGCAGTTTTAGGGCCAAGGGACGAAGGGGAGATGGGGAGACCCAGTACTTC	CASSFRAKGRRGDGETQYF
TRBV20-1	few	TRBJ2-1	TRBD2	TGCAGTGCAGGGGGACTAGCGGAGGACAATGAGCAGTTCTTC	CSAGGLAEDNEQFF
TRBV7-9	.	TRBJ2-5	TRBD1	TGTGCCAGCAGCTTAATCTCCGGGACAGGGTGGCAAGAGACCCAGTACTTC	CASSLISGTGWQETQYF
TRBV5-1	few	TRBJ2-3	TRBD2	TGCGCCAGCAGCTTGGAGGCGGGAGGAGGAGCAGATACGCAGTATTTT	CASSLEAGGGADTQYF
TRBV21-1	.	TRBJ1-4	.	TGTGCCAGCAGCCCCGTGCAACCGGGAAATGAAAAACTGTTTTTT	CASSPVQPGNEKLFF
TRBV7-9	.	TRBJ2-3	.	TGTGCCAGCAGCTCCCAGGCGACAGATACGCAGTATTTT	CASSSQATDTQYF
TRBV10-3	few	TRBJ1-1	.	TGTGCCACCTTTTTTAGCGGCGGAGCTTTCTTT	CATFFSGGAFF
TRBV29-1	few	TRBJ2-4	.	TGCAGCGTCAGGGGTGTCCTAGCCAAAAACATTCAGTACTTC	CSVRGVLAKNIQYF
TRBV5-6	.	TRBJ2-1	.	TGTGCCAGCACCACTGCAGGATGGGAGGACAATGAGCAGTTCTTC	CASTTAGWEDNEQFF
TRBV7-2	.	TRBJ1-4	TRBD1	TGTGCCAGCAGCTTAGCGGCAGGGGGGAATGAAAAACTGTTTTTT	CASSLAAGGNEKLFF
TRBV11-2	.	TRBJ2-3	.	TGTGCCAGCAGCGCTATAAGAGGGGCGAAACCCGCAGATACGCAGTATTTT	CASSAIRGAKPADTQYF
TRBV29-1	few	TRBJ2-5	.	TGCAGCGTTGAAGATCCCAGGTATCAAGAGACCCAGTACTTC	CSVEDPRYQETQYF
TRBV5-5	few	TRBJ2-7	TRBD1	TGTGCCAGCAGCTGGGGGGACAGGCGTGCCTACGAGCAGTACTTC	CASSWGDRRAYEQYF
TRBV29-1	.	TRBJ2-7	.	TGCAGCGTTGTCCCCGGTCCCAACGAGCAGTACTTC	CSVVPGPNEQYF
TRBV20-1	.	TRBJ1-5	.	TGCAGTGCTCGATCAGGGATGTATCAGCCCCAGCATTTT	CSARSGMYQPQHF
TRBV5-1	many	TRBJ2-2	.	TGCGCCAGCAGCTTGACGGGTTCCACCGGGGAGCTGTTTTTT	CASSLTGSTGELFF
TRBV11-2	few	TRBJ1-2	TRBD1	TGTGCCAGCAGCTTCGCCGGGACAGGGGGTGGCTACACCTTC	CASSFAGTGGGYTF
TRBV6-6	few	TRBJ2-2	.	TGTGCCAGCAGAAACAGGGCTAACGGGGAGCTGTTTTTT	CASRNRANGELFF
TRBV6-2/TRBV6-3	once	TRBJ2-7	.	TGTGCCAGCAGTTATACCTACGAGCAGTACTTC	CASSYTYEQYF
TRBV19	once	TRBJ2-3	TRBD2	TGTGCCAGTAGGGCGGGAGTAATCGCAGATACGCAGTATTTT	CASRAGVIADTQYF
TRBV5-6	few	TRBJ2-5	TRBD2	TGTGCCAGCAGCGCCTTCGGGACTAGCGGGTTTCAAGAGACCCAGTACTTC	CASSAFGTSGFQETQYF
TRBV5-1	few	TRBJ1-5	.	TGCGCCAGCAGATTGGACCTCGATCAGCCCCAGCATTTT	CASRLDLDQPQHF
TRBV28	.	TRBJ2-1	TRBD2	TGTGCCAGCAGTCAAGGGACTAGCGGGACCGGCAATGAGCAGTTCTTC	CASSQGTSGTGNEQFF